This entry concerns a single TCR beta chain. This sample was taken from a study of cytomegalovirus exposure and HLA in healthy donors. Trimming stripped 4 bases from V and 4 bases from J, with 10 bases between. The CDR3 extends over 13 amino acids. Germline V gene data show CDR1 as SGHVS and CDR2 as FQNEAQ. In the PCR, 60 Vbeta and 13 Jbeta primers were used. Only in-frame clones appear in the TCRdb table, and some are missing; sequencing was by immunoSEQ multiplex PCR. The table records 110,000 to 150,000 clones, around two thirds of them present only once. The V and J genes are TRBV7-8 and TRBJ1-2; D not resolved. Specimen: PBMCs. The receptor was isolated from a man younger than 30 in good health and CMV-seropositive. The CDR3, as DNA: TGTGCCAGCAGCTCGAGACTAGGCTATGGCTACACCTTC. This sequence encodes CASSSRLGYGYTF.